This is a list of T cell receptor beta chains from one sample in a study of blood T cells in healthy people across ages. TCRdb reanalysed the 5' RACE reads using MiXCR and keeps one entry per CDR3 protein. The sample contains 540,000 or so distinct CDR3 sequences, 45% to 55% of which appear only once. What was sequenced was blood. The receptors originated from an older man in good health. CDR3s include the opening cysteine and the closing phenylalanine or tryptophan. The D gene is left open where the match is weak. Expanded clones are given a class, and other clones once, few, many or no size at all.

d_gene: NA; j_gene: TRBJ2-1; abundance: NA; len: 18; v_gene: TRBV7-2; CDR3nt: TGTGCCAGCAGCCCCAGGGGGCGGGAGGCCCCCTCCTACAATGAGCAGTTCTTC; CDR3aa: CASSPRGREAPSYNEQFF
d_gene: TRBD1; j_gene: TRBJ2-5; abundance: NA; len: 13; v_gene: TRBV20-1; CDR3nt: TGCAGTGCAAACGGACAGGCCGGAGAGACCCAGTACTTC; CDR3aa: CSANGQAGETQYF
d_gene: NA; j_gene: TRBJ2-7; abundance: NA; len: 19; v_gene: TRBV7-9; CDR3nt: TGTGCCAGCAGCTACCTCTACGGGAGCTTAAACAAAACCCCTTACGAGCAGTACTTC; CDR3aa: CASSYLYGSLNKTPYEQYF
d_gene: NA; j_gene: TRBJ2-7; abundance: few; len: 14; v_gene: TRBV20-1; CDR3nt: TGCAGGGTGCCGAAGGGACCCCTGAACTACGAGCAGTACTTC; CDR3aa: CRVPKGPLNYEQYF
d_gene: TRBD2; j_gene: TRBJ2-2; abundance: few; len: 16; v_gene: TRBV7-3; CDR3nt: TGTGCCAGCAGCCCCTTCTTAGCGGGAGCGGTCGGGGAGCTGTTTTTT; CDR3aa: CASSPFLAGAVGELFF
d_gene: TRBD1; j_gene: TRBJ2-5; abundance: many; len: 13; v_gene: TRBV5-1; CDR3nt: TGCGCCAGCAGCTTCCAGGGGGAAGAGACCCAGTACTTC; CDR3aa: CASSFQGEETQYF
d_gene: NA; j_gene: TRBJ2-7; abundance: few; len: 13; v_gene: TRBV6-2/TRBV6-3; CDR3nt: TGTGCCAGCAGTTCGGAGGCCTTCATGGAGCAGTACTTC; CDR3aa: CASSSEAFMEQYF
d_gene: TRBD2; j_gene: TRBJ2-7; abundance: NA; len: 16; v_gene: TRBV20-1; CDR3nt: TGCAGTGCCCCATCGAACCCGGGAGGCTCCTACAATGAGCAGTACTTC; CDR3aa: CSAPSNPGGSYNEQYF
d_gene: NA; j_gene: TRBJ2-1; abundance: NA; len: 12; v_gene: TRBV6-2/TRBV6-3; CDR3nt: TGTGCCAGCAGAGGTCGGATCAATGAGCAGTTCTTC; CDR3aa: CASRGRINEQFF
d_gene: TRBD2; j_gene: TRBJ2-3; abundance: NA; len: 15; v_gene: TRBV4-2; CDR3nt: TGTGCCAGCAGCCAAGAACTAGCGGGAGGAGATACGCAGTATTTT; CDR3aa: CASSQELAGGDTQYF
d_gene: NA; j_gene: TRBJ1-4; abundance: NA; len: 14; v_gene: TRBV6-5; CDR3nt: TGTGCCAGCAGTTACGGGGGAGTAGGTGAAAAACTGTTTTTT; CDR3aa: CASSYGGVGEKLFF
d_gene: NA; j_gene: TRBJ1-5; abundance: NA; len: 13; v_gene: TRBV6-5; CDR3nt: TGTGCCAGCAGTGCCGGGCTAGGTCAGCCCCAGCATTTT; CDR3aa: CASSAGLGQPQHF
d_gene: NA; j_gene: TRBJ1-1; abundance: NA; len: 14; v_gene: TRBV9; CDR3nt: TGTGCCAGCAGCGTATCTCTTGCGAACACTGAAGCTTTCTTT; CDR3aa: CASSVSLANTEAFF
d_gene: NA; j_gene: TRBJ2-7; abundance: NA; len: 11; v_gene: TRBV10-3; CDR3nt: TGTGCCATCAGTAATTTGGACGAGCAGTACTTC; CDR3aa: CAISNLDEQYF
d_gene: NA; j_gene: TRBJ2-1; abundance: NA; len: 13; v_gene: TRBV15; CDR3nt: TGTGCCACCAGCAGAGATTCTCCAAATGAGCAGTTCTTC; CDR3aa: CATSRDSPNEQFF
d_gene: NA; j_gene: TRBJ2-1; abundance: NA; len: 13; v_gene: TRBV6-2/TRBV6-3; CDR3nt: TGTGCCAGCAACAAAGACGGCTACAATGAGCAGTTCTTC; CDR3aa: CASNKDGYNEQFF
d_gene: NA; j_gene: TRBJ2-1; abundance: once; len: 14; v_gene: TRBV6-4; CDR3nt: TGTGCCAGCAAAGGGGACTCACAAGGCAGTGAGCAGTTCTTC; CDR3aa: CASKGDSQGSEQFF
d_gene: TRBD2; j_gene: TRBJ2-5; abundance: few; len: 14; v_gene: TRBV6-2/TRBV6-3; CDR3nt: TGTGCCAGTAGACCGGGACTAGTGGTGGAGACCCAGTACTTC; CDR3aa: CASRPGLVVETQYF
d_gene: TRBD1; j_gene: TRBJ2-1; abundance: few; len: 15; v_gene: TRBV11-3; CDR3nt: TGTGCCAGCAGCTTCGGACAGGGGTTACACAATGAGCAGTTCTTC; CDR3aa: CASSFGQGLHNEQFF
d_gene: NA; j_gene: TRBJ1-2; abundance: NA; len: 15; v_gene: TRBV9; CDR3nt: TGTGCCAGCAGCGCTCTCACCGGGACCGGCTATGGCTACACCTTC; CDR3aa: CASSALTGTGYGYTF
d_gene: TRBD1; j_gene: TRBJ1-1; abundance: NA; len: 17; v_gene: TRBV4-1; CDR3nt: TGCGCCAGCAGCCAAAGGGCGGGGGACAGCATGAACACTGAAGCTTTCTTT; CDR3aa: CASSQRAGDSMNTEAFF
d_gene: NA; j_gene: TRBJ1-2; abundance: NA; len: 13; v_gene: TRBV29-1; CDR3nt: TGCAGTGCCAGCCGAGGTGTTCGGGCTGGCTACACCTTC; CDR3aa: CSASRGVRAGYTF
d_gene: NA; j_gene: TRBJ2-1; abundance: NA; len: 14; v_gene: TRBV7-8; CDR3nt: TGTGCCAGCAGCTTAGGCCCCACACTAGATGTGCTGTTCTTC; CDR3aa: CASSLGPTLDVLFF
d_gene: NA; j_gene: TRBJ2-7; abundance: NA; len: 17; v_gene: TRBV11-2; CDR3nt: TGTGCCAGCACAAAGAATTTCCGGGTCCAGCCTCCGAACGAGCAGTACTTC; CDR3aa: CASTKNFRVQPPNEQYF
d_gene: NA; j_gene: TRBJ2-3; abundance: NA; len: 15; v_gene: TRBV7-2; CDR3nt: TGTGCCAGCAGCTTAAATAGGCAGGGTCCAGATACGCAGTATTTT; CDR3aa: CASSLNRQGPDTQYF
d_gene: NA; j_gene: TRBJ2-5; abundance: NA; len: 15; v_gene: TRBV6-2/TRBV6-3; CDR3nt: TGTGCCAGCAGTTACCCTGGACAGATCCAGGAGACCCAGTACTTC; CDR3aa: CASSYPGQIQETQYF
d_gene: TRBD1; j_gene: TRBJ2-3; abundance: NA; len: 14; v_gene: TRBV20-1; CDR3nt: TGCAGTGCCAACAGAGGACAGGGGTGGGATACGCAGTATTTT; CDR3aa: CSANRGQGWDTQYF
d_gene: TRBD2; j_gene: TRBJ2-3; abundance: NA; len: 19; v_gene: TRBV6-2/TRBV6-3; CDR3nt: TGTGCCAGCAACAACGGGGGAGCGGGAGTCGAGGGGACCACAGATACGCAGTATTTT; CDR3aa: CASNNGGAGVEGTTDTQYF
d_gene: NA; j_gene: TRBJ2-3; abundance: many; len: 13; v_gene: TRBV20-1; CDR3nt: TGCAGTGCCACAAGGACCCACACAGATACGCAGTATTTT; CDR3aa: CSATRTHTDTQYF
d_gene: NA; j_gene: TRBJ2-7; abundance: NA; len: 19; v_gene: TRBV10-3; CDR3nt: TGTGCCATCAGTGAGATAACAAATGTGCGGCTTCCCAGCTCCTACGAGCAGTACTTC; CDR3aa: CAISEITNVRLPSSYEQYF
d_gene: NA; j_gene: TRBJ2-2; abundance: NA; len: 19; v_gene: TRBV6-2/TRBV6-3; CDR3nt: TGTGCCAGCAGTTACTCGACCAGGACAACGGCTATAAACACCGGGGAGCTGTTTTTT; CDR3aa: CASSYSTRTTAINTGELFF
d_gene: NA; j_gene: TRBJ2-1; abundance: few; len: 15; v_gene: TRBV4-2; CDR3nt: TGTGCCAGCAGCCAAGAATCGGGACGGATCAATGAGCAGTTCTTC; CDR3aa: CASSQESGRINEQFF
d_gene: NA; j_gene: TRBJ1-1; abundance: NA; len: 14; v_gene: TRBV25-1; CDR3nt: TGTGCCAGCAGTGAATTGGGTGTGGGCACTGAAGCTTTCTTT; CDR3aa: CASSELGVGTEAFF
d_gene: NA; j_gene: TRBJ2-7; abundance: once; len: 14; v_gene: TRBV29-1; CDR3nt: TGCAGCGTTAACACCCAAGCAGGCTACAATGAGCAGTACTTC; CDR3aa: CSVNTQAGYNEQYF
d_gene: NA; j_gene: TRBJ1-6; abundance: NA; len: 14; v_gene: TRBV7-9; CDR3nt: TGTGCCAGCAGCTTAGTGGGGAGTCATTCACCCCTCCACTTT; CDR3aa: CASSLVGSHSPLHF
d_gene: TRBD2; j_gene: TRBJ2-1; abundance: NA; len: 18; v_gene: TRBV18; CDR3nt: TGTGCCAGCTCAGAACAGGACTCCGCGGGGGGCTCCTACAATGAGCAGTTCTTC; CDR3aa: CASSEQDSAGGSYNEQFF
d_gene: TRBD1; j_gene: TRBJ2-1; abundance: NA; len: 15; v_gene: TRBV29-1; CDR3nt: TGCAGCGTCGCTCCCTACAGGGGCCATCACAAGGAGCAGTTCTTC; CDR3aa: CSVAPYRGHHKEQFF
d_gene: TRBD1; j_gene: TRBJ2-3; abundance: NA; len: 15; v_gene: TRBV29-1; CDR3nt: TGCAGCGTTGAAGGGGGAGCAGGGGGAGCAGAGACGCAGTATTTT; CDR3aa: CSVEGGAGGAETQYF
d_gene: TRBD1; j_gene: TRBJ2-7; abundance: few; len: 13; v_gene: TRBV28; CDR3nt: TGTGCCAGCTCAGAACAGGGGCATGACGAGCAGTACTTC; CDR3aa: CASSEQGHDEQYF
d_gene: NA; j_gene: TRBJ2-1; abundance: NA; len: 15; v_gene: TRBV29-1; CDR3nt: TGCAGCGTTGAAACCGGGGCAGGAGCTCTCAATGAGCAGTTCTTC; CDR3aa: CSVETGAGALNEQFF
d_gene: TRBD1; j_gene: TRBJ1-2; abundance: few; len: 15; v_gene: TRBV7-3; CDR3nt: TGTGCCAGCAGCCCGACAGGGGTCCCTATCGATGGCTACACCTTC; CDR3aa: CASSPTGVPIDGYTF
d_gene: NA; j_gene: TRBJ2-6; abundance: NA; len: 17; v_gene: TRBV20-1; CDR3nt: TGCAGTGCTAGAGATCGGGGACGCCAGGCTGGGGCCAACGTCCTGACTTTC; CDR3aa: CSARDRGRQAGANVLTF
d_gene: NA; j_gene: TRBJ2-2; abundance: once; len: 17; v_gene: TRBV29-1; CDR3nt: TGCAGCGTTGAATCGGGACCCTGGAGTGGCTACACCGGGGAGCTGTTTTTT; CDR3aa: CSVESGPWSGYTGELFF
d_gene: TRBD1; j_gene: TRBJ1-2; abundance: NA; len: 14; v_gene: TRBV7-9; CDR3nt: TGTGCCAGCAGCACGGACAGGGGCGGCTATGGCTACACCTTC; CDR3aa: CASSTDRGGYGYTF
d_gene: NA; j_gene: TRBJ2-7; abundance: many; len: 8; v_gene: TRBV6-5; CDR3nt: TGTGCCAGCAGCCCTTGGTACTTC; CDR3aa: CASSPWYF
d_gene: TRBD1; j_gene: TRBJ2-7; abundance: NA; len: 14; v_gene: TRBV3-1; CDR3nt: TGTGCCAGCAGCCAGGGGACAGGGCCGAACGAGCAGTACTTC; CDR3aa: CASSQGTGPNEQYF